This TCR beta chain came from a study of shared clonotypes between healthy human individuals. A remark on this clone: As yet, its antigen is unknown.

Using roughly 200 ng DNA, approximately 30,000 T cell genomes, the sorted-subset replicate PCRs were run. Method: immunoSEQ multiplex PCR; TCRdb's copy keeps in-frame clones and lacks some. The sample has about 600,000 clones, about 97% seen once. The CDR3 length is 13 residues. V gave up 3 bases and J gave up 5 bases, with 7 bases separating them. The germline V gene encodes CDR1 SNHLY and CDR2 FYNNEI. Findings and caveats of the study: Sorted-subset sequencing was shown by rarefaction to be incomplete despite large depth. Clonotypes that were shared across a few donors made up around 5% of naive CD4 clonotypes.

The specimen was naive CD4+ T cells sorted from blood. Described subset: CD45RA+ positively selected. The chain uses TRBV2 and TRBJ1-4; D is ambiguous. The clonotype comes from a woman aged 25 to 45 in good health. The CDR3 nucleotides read TGTGCCAGCAGTGAGGATGGGAATGAAAAACTGTTTTTT. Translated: CASSEDGNEKLFF. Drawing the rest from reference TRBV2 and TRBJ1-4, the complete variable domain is EPEVTQTPSHQVTQMGQEVILRCVPISNHLYFYWYRQILGQKVEFLVSFYNNEISEKSEIFDDQFSVERPDGSNFTLKIRSTKLEDSAMYFCASSEDGNEKLFFGSGTQLSVL.